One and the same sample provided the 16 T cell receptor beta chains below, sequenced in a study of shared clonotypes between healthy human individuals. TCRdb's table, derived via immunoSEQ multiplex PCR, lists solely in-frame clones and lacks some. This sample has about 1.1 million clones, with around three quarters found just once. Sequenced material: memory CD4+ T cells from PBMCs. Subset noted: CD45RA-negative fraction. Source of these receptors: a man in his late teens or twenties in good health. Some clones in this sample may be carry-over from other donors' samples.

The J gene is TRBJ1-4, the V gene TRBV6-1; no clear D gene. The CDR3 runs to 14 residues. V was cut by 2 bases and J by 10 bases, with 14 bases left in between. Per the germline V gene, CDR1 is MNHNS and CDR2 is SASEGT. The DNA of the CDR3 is TGTGCCAGCAGTGAACGACCCTTCCCAATAAAACTGTTTTTT. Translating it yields CASSERPFPIKLFF.

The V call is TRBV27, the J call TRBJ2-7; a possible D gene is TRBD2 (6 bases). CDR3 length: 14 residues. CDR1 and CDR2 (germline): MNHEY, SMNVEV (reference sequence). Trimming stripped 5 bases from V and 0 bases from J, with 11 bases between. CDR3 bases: TGTGCCAGCAGTCGCTTGGGAGGCTCCTACGAGCAGTACTTC. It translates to CASSRLGGSYEQYF.

The CDR3 region has the DNA TGTGCCAGCAGTGCATTAGGGCTAGCGGGAGCTGGGGCCAACGTCCTGACTTTC. Translated: CASSALGLAGAGANVLTF. The gene calls are TRBV27 and TRBJ2-6, with 10 bases identical to TRBD2. The CDR3 length is 18 residues. V shed 5 bases and J 2 bases; nucleotides not matched to a gene: 9. Germline assignment: CDR1 MNHEY and CDR2 SMNVEV (reference sequence). The full variable domain, completed using reference TRBV27 and TRBJ2-6, is EAQVTQNPRYLITVTGKKLTVTCSQNMNHEYMSWYRQDPGLGLRQIYYSMNVEVTDKGDVPEGYKVSRKEKRNFPLILESPSPNQTSLYFCASSALGLAGAGANVLTFGAGSRLTVL.

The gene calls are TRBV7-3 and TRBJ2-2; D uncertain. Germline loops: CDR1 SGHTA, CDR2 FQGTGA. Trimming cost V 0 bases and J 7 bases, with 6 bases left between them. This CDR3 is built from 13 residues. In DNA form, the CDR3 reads TGTGCCAGCAGCTTAACTTGGGACGGGGAGCTGTTTTTT. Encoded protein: CASSLTWDGELFF. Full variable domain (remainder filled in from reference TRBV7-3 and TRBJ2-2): GAGVSQTPSNKVTEKGKYVELRCDPISGHTALYWYRQSLGQGPEFLIYFQGTGAADDSGLPNDRFFAVRPEGSVSTLKIQRTERGDSAVYLCASSLTWDGELFFGEGSRLTVL.

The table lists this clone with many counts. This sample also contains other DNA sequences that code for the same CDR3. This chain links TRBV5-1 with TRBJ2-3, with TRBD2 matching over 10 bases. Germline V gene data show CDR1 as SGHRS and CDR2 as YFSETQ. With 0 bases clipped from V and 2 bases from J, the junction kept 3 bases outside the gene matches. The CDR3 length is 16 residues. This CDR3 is CASSLGTSGYTDTQYF. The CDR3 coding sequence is TGCGCCAGCAGCTTGGGGACTAGCGGCTACACAGATACGCAGTATTTT. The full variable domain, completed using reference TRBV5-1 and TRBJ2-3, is KAGVTQTPRYLIKTRGQQVTLSCSPISGHRSVSWYQQTPGQGLQFLFEYFSETQRNKGNFPGRFSGRQFSNSRSEMNVSTLELGDSALYLCASSLGTSGYTDTQYFGPGTRLTVL.

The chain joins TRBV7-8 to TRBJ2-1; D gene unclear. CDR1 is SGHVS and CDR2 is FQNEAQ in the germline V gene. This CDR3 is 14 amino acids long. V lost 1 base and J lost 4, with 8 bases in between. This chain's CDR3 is CASSLESRYNEQFF. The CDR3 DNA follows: TGTGCCAGCAGCTTAGAGTCGCGATACAATGAGCAGTTCTTC.

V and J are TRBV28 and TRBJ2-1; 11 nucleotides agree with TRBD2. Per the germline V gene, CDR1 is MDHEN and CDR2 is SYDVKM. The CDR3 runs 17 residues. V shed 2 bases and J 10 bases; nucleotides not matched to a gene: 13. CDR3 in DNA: TGTGCCAGCAGTTTAAGACTAGCGGGACTGCCGCAATGGGAGCAGTTCTTC. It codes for CASSLRLAGLPQWEQFF.

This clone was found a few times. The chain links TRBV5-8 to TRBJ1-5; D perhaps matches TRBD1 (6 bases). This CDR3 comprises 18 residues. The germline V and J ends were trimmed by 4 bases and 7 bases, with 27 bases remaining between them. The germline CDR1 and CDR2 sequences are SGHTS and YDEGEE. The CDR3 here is CASSRHLGGRTSGQPQHF. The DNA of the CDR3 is TGTGCCAGCAGCCGTCACCTCGGGGGCCGGACAAGTGGGCAGCCCCAGCATTTT. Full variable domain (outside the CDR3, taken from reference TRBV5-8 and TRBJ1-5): EAGVTQSPTHLIKTRGQQATLRCSPISGHTSVYWYQQALGLGLQFLLWYDEGEERNRGNFPPRFSGRQFPNYSSELNVNALELEDSALYLCASSRHLGGRTSGQPQHFGDGTRLSIL.

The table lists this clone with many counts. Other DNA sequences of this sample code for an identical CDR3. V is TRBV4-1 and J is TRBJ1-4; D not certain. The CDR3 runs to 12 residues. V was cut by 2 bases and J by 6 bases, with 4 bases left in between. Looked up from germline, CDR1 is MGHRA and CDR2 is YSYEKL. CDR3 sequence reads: CASSQPYEKLFF. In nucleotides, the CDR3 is TGCGCCAGCAGCCAACCATATGAAAAACTGTTTTTT.

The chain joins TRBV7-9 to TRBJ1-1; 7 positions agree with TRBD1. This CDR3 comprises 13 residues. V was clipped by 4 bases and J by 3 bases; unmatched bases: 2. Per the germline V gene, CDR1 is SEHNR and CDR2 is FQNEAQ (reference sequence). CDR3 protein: CASSYTGDTEAFF. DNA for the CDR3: TGTGCCAGCAGCTACACAGGGGACACTGAAGCTTTCTTT.

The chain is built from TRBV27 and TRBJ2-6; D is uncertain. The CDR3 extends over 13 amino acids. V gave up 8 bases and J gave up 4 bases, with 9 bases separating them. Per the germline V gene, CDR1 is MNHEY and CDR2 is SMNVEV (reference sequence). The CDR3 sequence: CASWKTGANVLTF. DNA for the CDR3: TGTGCCAGCTGGAAGACGGGGGCCAACGTCCTGACTTTC.

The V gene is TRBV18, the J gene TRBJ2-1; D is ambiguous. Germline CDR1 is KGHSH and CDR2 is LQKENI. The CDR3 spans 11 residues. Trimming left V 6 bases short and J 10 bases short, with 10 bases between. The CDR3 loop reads CASSQGPEQFF. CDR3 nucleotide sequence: TGTGCCAGCTCCCAAGGCCCCGAGCAGTTCTTC.

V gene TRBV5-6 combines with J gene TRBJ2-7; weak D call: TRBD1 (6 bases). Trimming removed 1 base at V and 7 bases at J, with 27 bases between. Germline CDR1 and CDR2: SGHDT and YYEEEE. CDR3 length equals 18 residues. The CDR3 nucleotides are TGTGCCAGCAGCTTGTGGGAGCCCTTCGGCAGGGGATCGGGAGAGCAGTACTTC. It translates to CASSLWEPFGRGSGEQYF.

This chain's CDR3 is CASSALSRGARGEAFF. In DNA form, the CDR3 reads TGTGCCAGCAGTGCTCTCTCCAGGGGAGCAAGGGGAGAAGCTTTCTTT. The genes are TRBV27 and TRBJ1-1; TRBD1 might be the D (6 bases). Trimming took off 5 bases at V and 8 bases at J, with 24 bases between the two ends. Germline CDR1 and CDR2: MNHEY and SMNVEV (reference sequence). CDR3 length: 16 amino acids.

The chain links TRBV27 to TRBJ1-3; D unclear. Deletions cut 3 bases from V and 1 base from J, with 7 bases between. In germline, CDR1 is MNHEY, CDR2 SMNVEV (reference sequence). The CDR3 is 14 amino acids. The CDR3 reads CASSFLGSGNTIYF. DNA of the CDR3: TGTGCCAGCAGTTTTTTGGGGTCTGGAAACACCATATATTTT.

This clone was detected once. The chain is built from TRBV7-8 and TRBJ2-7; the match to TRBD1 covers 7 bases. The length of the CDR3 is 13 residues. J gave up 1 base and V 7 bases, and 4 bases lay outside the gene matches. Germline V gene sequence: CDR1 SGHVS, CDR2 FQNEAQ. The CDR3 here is CASTATGSYEQYF. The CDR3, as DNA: TGTGCCAGCACCGCGACAGGGTCCTACGAGCAGTACTTC.